The present TCR beta chain was sequenced within a study of blood T cell repertoires in COVID-19. Study as a whole: Samples representing acute and convalescent COVID-19 were sourced from the United States, Italy and Spain.

The CDR3 is 15 amino acids. The V gene lost 4 bases and the J gene lost 6 bases, with 16 bases spanning the gap. The germline V gene encodes CDR1 MGHRA and CDR2 YSYEKL. Some clones are missing from TCRdb's copy, which holds only in-frame ones; the method was immunoSEQ multiplex PCR. The table has more than 35,000 clones, approximately 90% seen once. The sequence came from a human donor in a cohort sampled during active COVID-19. The specimen was peripheral blood. The chain uses TRBV4-1 and TRBJ2-1, with D perhaps matching TRBD2 (5 bases). This chain's CDR3 is CASSRPRGGGNEQFF. CDR3 nucleotides: TGCGCCAGCAGCCGCCCCCGTGGAGGCGGCAATGAGCAGTTCTTC.